The 23 T cell receptor beta chains below all came from one sample that was sequenced in a study of post-analysis software for immune sequencing data (dated by TCRdb to between 2015 and 2016). General findings and caveats noted by the study authors: Patients showed significantly higher frequencies than controls for several TRBV segments, among them TRBV5-6, TRBV5-1 and TRBV20-1.

Their recognized antigens are unknown. The library was made by PCR. Sequenced on an Illumina HiSeq 2500. To reduce PCR and sequencing biases, unique molecular identifiers were built into the TCR beta cDNA libraries. Clones were called with MiXCR by TCRdb after fastp trimmed the public reads at Q25, and only in-frame beta chains were retained. When rows share a CDR3 protein, they turn into one entry using the most common DNA and genes. This sample is represented by about 680,000 distinct CDR3 sequences; 59% of them were singletons. The ten largest account for 10% to 12% of the sample. The sample taken for sequencing was blood. These receptors were obtained from a girl aged 2-10 years with multiple sclerosis.

Comment on this clonotype: This likely comes from a read error, as the CDR3 has no conserved phenylalanine or tryptophan at its end. This chain connects TRBV6-6 to TRBJ1-2; the D gene is possibly TRBD1 (5 bases). The ends were cut back, 6 bases at V and 2 bases at J, with 13 bases in the middle. This CDR3 has 14 residues. Looked up from germline, CDR1 is MNHNY and CDR2 is SVGAGI (reference sequence). The CDR3, as DNA: TGTGCCAGCAGCCCTGACAGCGCCAACTATGGCTACACCTGC. This encodes CASSPDSANYGYTC.

This chain uses TRBV20-1 with TRBJ1-5; 11 nucleotides align to TRBD1. CDR1 is DFQATT and CDR2 is SNEGSKA in the germline V gene (reference sequence). Trimming removed 5 bases from V and 5 bases from J; junction bases left unmatched: 2. The CDR3 is made up of 13 amino acids. The CDR3 loop reads CSAGQGADQPQHF. The CDR3 DNA sequence: TGCAGTGCTGGACAGGGGGCCGATCAGCCCCAGCATTTT.

The genes are TRBV6-4 and TRBJ2-3; D unresolved. The CDR3 totals 15 residues. Trimming took 2 bases from V and 2 from J, leaving 11 bases between them. CDR1 and CDR2 from the germline V gene are MRHNA and SNTAGT. DNA of the CDR3: TGTGCCAGCAGTGACCATTGGTCCGCCACAGATACGCAGTATTTT. Protein: CASSDHWSATDTQYF.

This clonotype has only a few counts. V gene TRBV2 combines with J gene TRBJ1-3; D ambiguous. Germline lookup yields CDR1 SNHLY and CDR2 FYNNEI. Trimming removed 5 bases from V and 0 bases from J, with 14 bases in between. This CDR3 is 16 amino acids long. The CDR3, as DNA: TGTGCCAGCAGTCCAACGTCCCACAGCTCTGGAAACACCATATATTTT. Protein: CASSPTSHSSGNTIYF.

The chain couples TRBV29-1 to TRBJ2-5; D is tentatively TRBD1 or TRBD2 (5 bases each). The CDR3 has 13 amino acids. Germline V gene data show CDR1 as SQVTM and CDR2 as ANQGSEA. Trimming took off 6 bases at V and 5 bases at J, with 16 bases between the two ends. The CDR3 is CSVERDPYETQYF. The CDR3 DNA is TGCAGCGTCGAAAGGGACCCCTATGAGACCCAGTACTTC.

V usage is TRBV6-5 and J usage is TRBJ2-3, with 7 bases lining up with TRBD1. J gave up 3 bases and V 6 bases, and 9 bases lay outside the gene matches. This CDR3 contains 15 residues. CDR1 and CDR2 (germline): MNHEY, SVGAGI. In nucleotides, the CDR3 is TGTGCCAGCAGGAGGACAGGCGCAGTGACAGATACGCAGTATTTT. Translation gives CASRRTGAVTDTQYF.

The gene calls are TRBV27 and TRBJ1-2, with D unresolved. CDR1 and CDR2 from the germline V gene are MNHEY and SMNVEV (reference sequence). The CDR3 runs to 14 residues. With 3 bases removed from V and 9 bases from J, the gap between germline ends came to 17 bases. The CDR3, as DNA: TGTGCCAGCAGTTTTCCCGGAAATCCGCAAAGCTACACCTTC. Translating it yields CASSFPGNPQSYTF.

The chain employs TRBV19 and TRBJ2-1; the D is unclear. The V gene's germline CDR1 is LNHDA and CDR2 SQIVND (reference sequence). This CDR3 contains 13 residues. The ends were cut back, 0 bases at V and 7 bases at J, with 7 bases in the middle. CDR3 sequence reads: CASSIDWWNEQFF. The DNA for the CDR3 is TGTGCCAGTAGTATAGATTGGTGGAATGAGCAGTTCTTC.

V is TRBV6-5 and J is TRBJ2-3; the D is unclear. CDR3 length: 15 amino acids. V gave up 2 bases and J gave up 0 bases, with 9 bases separating them. CDR1 and CDR2 from the germline V gene are MNHEY and SVGAGI. CDR3 bases: TGTGCCAGCAGTTACAGGACCCCGAGCACAGATACGCAGTATTTT. It translates to CASSYRTPSTDTQYF.

This clonotype showed up just once. The CDR3 coding sequence is TGCAGTGCTAGAGAGGGAAGGACAGGGGGGCGCACTGAAGCTTTCTTT. It encodes CSAREGRTGGRTEAFF. The chain has TRBV20-1 and TRBJ1-1; TRBD1 matches at 10 bases. Trimming removed 0 bases from V and 4 bases from J; junction bases left unmatched: 8. CDR1 DFQATT and CDR2 SNEGSKA come from the germline V gene (reference sequence). The CDR3 spans 16 residues.

The chain carries TRBV20-1 and TRBJ2-5, with unresolved D. The germline V and J ends were trimmed by 4 bases and 2 bases, with 8 bases remaining between them. CDR1 DFQATT and CDR2 SNEGSKA come from the germline V gene (reference sequence). The CDR3 sequence is 12 residues long. The CDR3 region has the DNA TGCAGTGCTAATCCTCATCAAGAGACCCAGTACTTC. Its translation: CSANPHQETQYF.

This clonotype was picked up many times. The chain couples TRBV20-1 to TRBJ2-5; D perhaps matches TRBD2 (7 bases). The germline V and J ends were trimmed by 5 bases and 1 base, with 14 bases remaining between them. From germline, CDR1 is DFQATT and CDR2 SNEGSKA (reference sequence). The CDR3 loop spans 14 amino acids. The CDR3 nucleotides are TGCAGTGCTCGAGGGGGGGACCGCCAAGAGACCCAGTACTTC. As protein: CSARGGDRQETQYF.

This clonotype has just a few counts. This chain uses TRBV29-1 with TRBJ1-4; possible D gene TRBD1, 6 bases. CDR3 length equals 13 residues. Trimming removed 4 bases at V and 8 bases at J, with 14 bases between. CDR1 and CDR2 (germline): SQVTM, ANQGSEA. This CDR3 reads CSVGRQGTEKLFF. DNA for the CDR3: TGCAGCGTTGGGCGGCAGGGGACGGAAAAACTGTTTTTT.

The gene calls are TRBV5-1 and TRBJ2-1; D perhaps matches TRBD2 (6 bases). The germline CDR1 and CDR2 sequences are SGHRS and YFSETQ. Trimming shortened V by 0 bases and J by 7 bases, and 17 bases separated the two germline ends. This CDR3 spans 16 amino acids. The CDR3 loop is CASSLAGLASFNEQFF. CDR3 sequence (DNA): TGCGCCAGCAGCTTGGCGGGTCTAGCGAGCTTTAATGAGCAGTTCTTC. Variable domain in full (rest from reference TRBV5-1 and TRBJ2-1): KAGVTQTPRYLIKTRGQQVTLSCSPISGHRSVSWYQQTPGQGLQFLFEYFSETQRNKGNFPGRFSGRQFSNSRSEMNVSTLELGDSALYLCASSLAGLASFNEQFFGPGTRLTVL.

The sample holds one count of this clonotype. J is TRBJ1-1 and V is TRBV20-1; D not certain. The V end was cut by 3 bases, the J end by 5 bases, with 7 bases between. The CDR3 runs 11 residues. The germline gives CDR1 DFQATT, CDR2 SNEGSKA (reference sequence). CDR3 sequence: CSASYGTEAFF. CDR3 in DNA: TGCAGTGCTAGCTACGGGACTGAAGCTTTCTTT.

This chain uses TRBV29-1 with TRBJ2-3; D remains unclear. Deletions cut 5 bases from V and 5 bases from J, with 5 bases between. There are 10 residues in the CDR3. CDR1 and CDR2 (germline): SQVTM, ANQGSEA. CDR3 nucleotide sequence: TGCAGCGTTTGGATAGATACGCAGTATTTT. Protein product: CSVWIDTQYF.

J is TRBJ2-5 and V is TRBV5-1, with TRBD2 as a possible D gene (6 bases). The CDR3 covers 15 residues. The ends were cut back, 0 bases at V and 5 bases at J, with 14 bases in the middle. CDR1 is SGHRS and CDR2 is YFSETQ in the germline V gene. CDR3 loop: CASSLVPGRGETQYF. The CDR3 DNA follows: TGCGCCAGCAGCTTGGTCCCGGGCCGGGGGGAGACCCAGTACTTC.

This rearrangement joins TRBV12-3 or TRBV12-4 to TRBJ2-4; possible D gene TRBD1, 6 bases. This CDR3 region has 16 residues. V was pared by 5 bases and J by 6 bases, with 20 bases between. The CDR3 here is CASSPTPLGHGNIQYF. As DNA, the CDR3 is TGTGCCAGCAGTCCGACGCCATTGGGACACGGAAACATTCAGTACTTC.

The V call is TRBV6-2 or TRBV6-3, the J call TRBJ2-1; maybe TRBD1 (6 bases). Germline V lookup: CDR1 MNHEY, CDR2 SVGEGT. V was cut by 5 bases and J by 8 bases, with 16 bases left in between. This CDR3 is 14 amino acids long. CDR3 loop: CASSGRGDRYEQFF. CDR3 bases: TGTGCCAGCAGTGGAAGGGGTGACAGGTATGAGCAGTTCTTC.

The chain combines TRBV25-1 with TRBJ2-5; no definite D call. The V gene's germline CDR1 is MGHDK and CDR2 SYGVNS. The CDR3 length is 14 residues. The V and J ends lost 4 bases and 3 bases respectively, with 12 bases between them. DNA for the CDR3: TGTGCCAGCAGTGTAGGGTCTCATGAAGAGACCCAGTACTTC. This codes for CASSVGSHEETQYF.

The CDR3 DNA follows: TGTGCCAGCAGCTCGGACTCCATGGTGTGGGGCAATGAGCAGTTCTTC. This codes for CASSSDSMVWGNEQFF. This chain uses TRBV5-4 with TRBJ2-1; possible D gene TRBD2, 5 bases. Trimming cost V 3 bases and J 6 bases, with 19 bases left between them. CDR3 length: 16 amino acids. CDR1 is SGHNT, CDR2 YYREEE, per germline (reference sequence). The full variable domain, its missing parts supplied by reference TRBV5-4 and TRBJ2-1, is ETGVTQSPTHLIKTRGQQVTLRCSSQSGHNTVSWYQQALGQGPQFIFQYYREEENGRGNFPPRFSGLQFPNYSSELNVNALELDDSALYLCASSSDSMVWGNEQFFGPGTRLTVL.

Notes on this clonotype: Since the CDR3 does not end with the conserved phenylalanine or tryptophan, this likely comes from a read error. The chain carries TRBV5-5 and TRBJ2-7, with D perhaps TRBD1 (5 bases). V shed 0 bases and J shed 3 bases, with 10 bases lying between them. This CDR3 comprises 14 residues. Germline V lookup: CDR1 SGHKS, CDR2 YYEKEE (reference sequence). CDR3 DNA sequence: TGTGCCAGCAGCTTGGCAGGGCTGGACTACGAGCAGTACTCC. Encoded protein: CASSLAGLDYEQYS.

There are a few counts of this clonotype. The chain links TRBV11-2 to TRBJ1-1, with D perhaps matching TRBD1 (5 bases). This CDR3 region has 15 residues. The V end lost 1 base, the J end lost 1 base, and 10 bases lay between the germline ends. From germline, CDR1 is SGHAT and CDR2 FQNNGV. CDR3 residues: CASSLGSGQNTEAFF. CDR3 DNA sequence: TGTGCCAGCAGCTTAGGAAGCGGACAGAACACTGAAGCTTTCTTT.